This entry describes one T cell receptor beta chain. Its target is not known. Original data processing: Variation in CDR3 across clinicopathological groups served as the basis for constructing a distant-metastasis classifier in papillary thyroid cancer. TCRdb reanalyzed the PCR reads via MiXCR. What appears here as the V and J calls and clone size reflects TCRdb's work, not the paper's. The table lists around 14,000 clones, around 25% of them singletons. These data come from a study of metastatic and nonmetastatic thyroid tumors. Background on the study: Malignant and benign thyroid patients had repertoires compared in peripheral blood and tumor or nodule tissue. Study-level results: Patients with malignant thyroid tumors reportedly had significantly higher TCR beta diversity than those with benign nodules, in blood and tumor.

Thyroid surgery took place with no prior treatment in any patient. The sequenced sample was tumor tissue. This TCR came from a female donor with papillary thyroid cancer or a benign thyroid nodule (not recorded which). Some clones in this sample may be carry-over from other donors' samples.

In nucleotides, the CDR3 is TGTGCCATCAATGAATGGCAGCCTACCCAAGAGACCCAGTACTTC. Translating it yields CAINEWQPTQETQYF. This rearrangement joins TRBV10-3 to TRBJ2-5, with unresolved D. The V end lost 7 bases, the J end lost 1 base, and 16 bases lay between the germline ends. Germline CDR1 is ENHRY and CDR2 is SYGVKD. The CDR3 covers 15 residues.